Shown below are 19 T cell receptor beta chains from a single sample sequenced in a study of T-cell reconstitution after alpha-beta-depleted transplantation in children. Unique molecular identifiers were used in preparing the TCRbeta library. MiXCR was run by TCRdb on the PCR reads, yielding one entry per CDR3 protein. The sample has 700,000 to 850,000 distinct CDR3 sequences, approximately 15% seen once; the top ten hold about 4.6%. Sequencing used PBMCs, mostly from graft donor cells, obtained 360 days after TCRalphabeta/CD19-depleted stem cell transplant. These receptors were obtained from a male patient younger than 18 who had a stem cell transplant for acute lymphoblastic leukemia, so the T cells may come from the graft donor.

The CDR3: CASSLIWPLSYEQYF. CDR3 DNA: TGTGCCAGCAGTTTGATCTGGCCTCTCTCCTACGAGCAGTACTTC. V gene TRBV27 combines with J gene TRBJ2-7, with D hard to call. V lost 3 bases and J 0 bases, leaving 12 bases between the germline ends. Germline V CDR1 and CDR2: MNHEY, SMNVEV (reference sequence). This CDR3 contains 15 residues.

The V and J genes are TRBV5-1 and TRBJ2-7; TRBD2 aligns across 9 bases. V dropped 1 base and J dropped 3; count of bases not matched to a gene: 14. Germline V gene data show CDR1 as SGHRS and CDR2 as YFSETQ. The CDR3 length is 18 residues. CDR3 sequence reads: CASSLTNTRLAVYYEQYF. The CDR3 coding sequence is TGCGCCAGCAGCTTGACAAATACCAGACTAGCGGTTTACTACGAGCAGTACTTC.

V usage is TRBV20-1 and J usage is TRBJ2-3; the match to TRBD1 covers 7 bases. Per the germline V gene, CDR1 is DFQATT and CDR2 is SNEGSKA (reference sequence). CDR3 length: 14 residues. The V gene end was trimmed by 5 bases and the J gene end by 1 base; junction bases not matched to a gene: 6. The CDR3 bases are TGCAGTGCTCGAGGACAGGAGCGCACAGATACGCAGTATTTT. It yields the protein CSARGQERTDTQYF.

This clonotype was picked up many times. V is TRBV5-1 and J is TRBJ2-3; D not certain. Germline CDR1 reads SGHRS; CDR2 reads YFSETQ. Trimming pared 0 bases from V and 3 bases from J, leaving 14 bases between. The CDR3 totals 16 residues. The CDR3 DNA follows: TGCGCCAGCAGCTTGGACATCCCCCAAAGGACAGATACGCAGTATTTT. This gives the protein CASSLDIPQRTDTQYF.

V usage is TRBV3-1 and J usage is TRBJ1-1; a possible D gene is TRBD1 (6 bases). This CDR3 comprises 14 residues. CDR1 is LGHDT, CDR2 YNNKEL, per germline (reference sequence). The germline V and J ends were trimmed by 5 bases and 1 base, with 11 bases remaining between them. Here the CDR3 reads CASSFWTENTEAFF. CDR3 coding DNA: TGTGCCAGCAGCTTTTGGACAGAGAACACTGAAGCTTTCTTT.

This chain links TRBV18 with TRBJ2-5, with TRBD2 as a possible D gene (5 bases). This CDR3 comprises 15 residues. The germline gives CDR1 KGHSH, CDR2 LQKENI. Trimming left V 0 bases short and J 5 bases short, with 13 bases between. The CDR3 DNA reads TGTGCCAGCTCACCACCGGAACTAGAGACGGAGACCCAGTACTTC. Translation: CASSPPELETETQYF. The whole variable domain, filled in from reference TRBV18 and TRBJ2-5, reads NAGVMQNPRHLVRRRGQEARLRCSPMKGHSHVYWYRQLPEEGLKFMVYLQKENIIDESGMPKERFSAEFPKEGPSILRIQQVVRGDSAAYFCASSPPELETETQYFGPGTRLLVL.

This clonotype was seen repeatedly, ten times or more. This sequence joins TRBV12-3 or TRBV12-4 and TRBJ1-6; D not certain. The CDR3 has 15 amino acids. V lost 5 bases and J 7 bases, leaving 15 bases between the germline ends. In DNA form, the CDR3 reads TGTGCCAGCAGTATGGTAGTGAATTTCAATTCACCCCTCCACTTT. The encoded protein is CASSMVVNFNSPLHF.

This chain links TRBV6-5 with TRBJ1-1; D not certain. V was clipped by 5 bases and J by 6 bases, with 10 bases between them. The CDR3 extends over 12 amino acids. CDR1 is MNHEY, CDR2 SVGAGI, per germline. This CDR3 is CASSRWASEAFF. The CDR3 DNA sequence: TGTGCCAGCAGTCGTTGGGCTTCTGAAGCTTTCTTT.

The chain uses TRBV27 and TRBJ1-3; D call uncertain. Germline V lookup: CDR1 MNHEY, CDR2 SMNVEV (reference sequence). V was cut by 3 bases and J by 0 bases, with 12 bases left in between. CDR3 length: 16 residues. The CDR3 nucleotides read TGTGCCAGCAGTTTCGGGATCCCGAGCTCTGGAAACACCATATATTTT. It codes for CASSFGIPSSGNTIYF.

The chain couples TRBV20-1 to TRBJ1-2; TRBD1 agrees at 9 bases. V lost 3 bases to trimming and J lost 8 bases; unmatched junction nucleotides: 13. The germline gives CDR1 DFQATT, CDR2 SNEGSKA (reference sequence). The CDR3 covers 15 residues. As DNA, the CDR3 is TGCAGTGCTAGGGGACAGGGAAAAACTTTCGGAGGCTACACCTTC. Its protein product is CSARGQGKTFGGYTF.

This clonotype was recorded many times. The V gene is TRBV20-1, the J gene TRBJ1-5; D remains unclear. The CDR3 is made up of 16 amino acids. Trimming took off 1 base at V and 1 base at J, with 14 bases between the two ends. Germline assignment: CDR1 DFQATT and CDR2 SNEGSKA (reference sequence). The CDR3 reads CSARGLGKGSNQPQHF. In DNA form, the CDR3 reads TGCAGTGCTAGAGGTCTAGGAAAAGGAAGCAATCAGCCCCAGCATTTT.

The V and J genes are TRBV20-1 and TRBJ2-7; 12 nucleotides agree with TRBD2. The CDR3 covers 14 residues. Germline V gives CDR1 DFQATT, CDR2 SNEGSKA (reference sequence). Trimming cost V 1 base and J 5 bases; bases outside gene matches: 3. CDR3 in amino acids: CSARGTSGADEQYF. The CDR3 bases are TGCAGTGCTAGAGGGACTAGCGGGGCAGACGAGCAGTACTTC.

This sequence joins TRBV7-3 and TRBJ2-1, with 13 bases identical to TRBD2. The CDR3 totals 17 residues. Germline V gene sequence: CDR1 SGHTA, CDR2 FQGTGA. The junction had 12 bases not matched to a gene; V was cut back by 5 bases and J by 8 bases. CDR3: CASSRRLAGGGGDEQFF. CDR3 sequence (DNA): TGTGCCAGCAGCCGACGACTAGCGGGAGGAGGGGGGGATGAGCAGTTCTTC.

A few counts support this clonotype. The rearrangement uses TRBV30 and TRBJ2-7; tentative D call: TRBD1 (5 bases). Germline V CDR1 and CDR2: GTSNPN, SVGIG (reference sequence). This CDR3 comprises 13 residues. Trimming took off 2 bases at V and 2 bases at J, with 10 bases between the two ends. CDR3: CAWSLDSTYEQYF. Here the CDR3 DNA reads TGTGCCTGGAGTCTCGACAGCACCTACGAGCAGTACTTC.

This clonotype has only a few counts. This rearrangement joins TRBV4-1 to TRBJ2-7; TRBD2 is a possible D gene (7 bases). The V end was cut by 1 base, the J end by 7 bases, with 14 bases between. From germline, CDR1 is MGHRA and CDR2 YSYEKL. This CDR3 is built from 14 residues. DNA for the CDR3: TGCGCCAGCAGCCAAGTGGGGGGGGCGCGAGAGCAGTACTTC. This codes for CASSQVGGAREQYF.

The chain combines TRBV4-1 with TRBJ2-7, with a tentative D call TRBD2 (6 bases). Germline CDR1 reads MGHRA; CDR2 reads YSYEKL. Trimming pared 0 bases from V and 0 bases from J, leaving 12 bases between. CDR3 length: 16 residues. The CDR3 DNA follows: TGCGCCAGCAGCCAAGATCAACGGGAGCCCTCCTACGAGCAGTACTTC. Translated, it gives CASSQDQREPSYEQYF.

This clonotype has just a few counts. V usage is TRBV29-1 and J usage is TRBJ2-7, with D possibly matching TRBD1 (6 bases). CDR3 size: 12 residues. Germline CDR1 reads SQVTM; CDR2 reads ANQGSEA. V was trimmed by 2 bases and J by 2 bases, leaving 7 bases between them. CDR3 nucleotides: TGCAGCGTTGAAACAGGGACCTACGAGCAGTACTTC. Translated, it gives CSVETGTYEQYF.

The chain couples TRBV7-9 to TRBJ2-5, with D unclear. CDR1 and CDR2 (germline): SEHNR, FQNEAQ (reference sequence). V was pared by 0 bases and J by 3 bases, with 14 bases between. The CDR3 has 16 residues. Here the CDR3 reads CASSLARRVLEETQYF. The CDR3 DNA is TGTGCCAGCAGCTTAGCCAGAAGGGTCCTCGAAGAGACCCAGTACTTC.

This clonotype has more than one count but fewer than ten. This chain joins TRBV3-1 and TRBJ2-7, with 8 bases identical to TRBD2. The germline V gene encodes CDR1 LGHDT and CDR2 YNNKEL (reference sequence). The CDR3 runs to 15 residues. V was pared by 3 bases and J by 5 bases, with 9 bases of the junction left unmatched. CDR3 nucleotides: TGTGCCAGCAGCCAGAGGGGGACTAGAACCCACGAGCAGTACTTC. It codes for CASSQRGTRTHEQYF.